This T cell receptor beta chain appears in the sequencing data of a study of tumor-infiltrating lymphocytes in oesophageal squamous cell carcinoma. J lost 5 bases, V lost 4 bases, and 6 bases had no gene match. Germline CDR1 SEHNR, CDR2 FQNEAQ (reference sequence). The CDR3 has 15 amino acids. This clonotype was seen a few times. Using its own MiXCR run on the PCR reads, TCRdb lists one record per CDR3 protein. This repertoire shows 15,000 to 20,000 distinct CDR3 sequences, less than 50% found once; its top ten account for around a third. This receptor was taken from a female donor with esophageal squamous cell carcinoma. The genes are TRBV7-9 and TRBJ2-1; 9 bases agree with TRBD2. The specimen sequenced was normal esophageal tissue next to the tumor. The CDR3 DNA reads TGTGCCAGCAGCTGGGGCGGGGGGGCTAACAATGAGCAGTTCTTC. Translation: CASSWGGGANNEQFF.